This T cell receptor beta chain is from a study of response to subunit inactivated influenza vaccine. Study findings and constraints: Only a handful of new T cells, the authors suggested, are recruited with each seasonal influenza vaccination.

Germline-derived CDR1 and CDR2 are LNHNV and YYDKDF (reference sequence). V dropped 1 base and J dropped 3 bases, with 7 bases sitting between them. The CDR3 is 13 residues long. MiXCR, run by TCRdb on the RT-PCR reads, gives a single entry per CDR3 protein. The sample holds 650,000 to 850,000 distinct CDR3 sequences, over 11% seen once. Of note for this clonotype: Its specificity is not known.

Sequenced material: PBMCs from blood, taken 14 days before vaccination. The clonotype comes from a man aged 45-65 years who received an inactivated influenza vaccine. This sequence joins TRBV15 and TRBJ2-7; no definite D call. The CDR3 nucleotides read TGTGCCACCAGCAGAGCCCGCGGCTACGAGCAGTACTTC. The encoded protein is CATSRARGYEQYF.